This T cell receptor beta chain stems from a study of regulatory T cells in long-lasting Graves disease. Across the study: Antithyroid drugs had been given to newly diagnosed Graves' patients for under 3 months. Findings and caveats of the study: Persistent patients shared 2,500 to 3,000 public clonotypes among themselves. Newly diagnosed patients shared fewer, at about a thousand.

Trimming stripped 6 bases from V and 3 bases from J, with 11 bases between. Germline V CDR1 and CDR2: LNHDA, SQIVND (reference sequence). The CDR3 covers 13 residues. Sample time point: newly diagnosed GD, antithyroid drugs for less than 3 months. With RNA extracted from PBMCs as input, the TCR library was made. Arm-PCR of CDR3 regions and iRepertoire HTBI primers were the basis on which TCR beta libraries were built. TCRdb processed the multiplex PCR reads anew with MiXCR; each CDR3 protein has one entry. The sample shows about 360,000 distinct CDR3 sequences, around 15% of them seen only once. As to this clonotype: Its target is unknown.

This same sample was also taken into another study, of T cells in Graves' hyperthyroidism and ophthalmopathy. As that study records: For ophthalmopathy, model prediction preceded onset by a median around six months.

The sequence was collected from a woman aged 18-35 years with Graves disease. The chain carries TRBV19 and TRBJ2-5; no clear D. The input for sequencing was peripheral blood mononuclear cells (PBMCs), taken at new diagnosis, from a patient treated with antithyroid drugs. Here the CDR3 DNA reads TGTGCCAGTAGATTGGCCGGAAAAGAGACCCAGTACTTC. It encodes CASRLAGKETQYF.